This T cell receptor beta chain was documented in a study of blood T cell repertoires in COVID-19. Study details: Samples representing acute and convalescent COVID-19 were sourced from the United States, Italy and Spain. PBMCs, B-cell-depleted T cells, or T cells were the source of the cDNA or gDNA that made up the material.

CDR1 LGHDT and CDR2 YNNKEL come from the germline V gene (reference sequence). The CDR3 consists of 15 residues. Trimming removed 1 base from V and 3 bases from J; junction bases left unmatched: 3. Sequenced by immunoSEQ multiplex PCR; TCRdb stores in-frame clones only, minus some. The repertoire includes 200,000 to 250,000 clones, around 90% of them detected once, and just over 2.5% sits in the top ten. Everyone who took part was 18 to 89 years old, and they came from about two dozen US areas. Recovered participants had two consecutive negative NP/OP PCR tests, healthcare professional clearance, or symptom resolution.

The rearrangement uses TRBV3-1 (or the pseudogene TRBV3-2) and TRBJ1-2; 9 bases map to TRBD1. Sequenced: PBMCs or T cells enriched from blood (not recorded which). This receptor was identified in a woman aged 25 to 39 who had recovered from COVID-19. CDR3 amino acids: CASSQARDRDYGYTF. The CDR3 DNA sequence: TGTGCCAGCAGCCAAGCGAGGGACAGGGACTATGGCTACACCTTC.